These 11 T cell receptor beta chains were all obtained from the same sample, sequenced in a study of blood T cell repertoires in COVID-19. TCRdb keeps only in-frame clones here, not all; method: immunoSEQ multiplex PCR. The table records some 15,000 clones, 85% to 90% of them present only once. The sequenced sample was peripheral blood. These receptors were collected from a woman between 65 and 79 years old in a cohort sampled during active or convalescent COVID-19.

The V and J genes are TRBV7-2 and TRBJ2-7, with 10 positions matching TRBD2. CDR1 and CDR2 (germline): SGHTA, FQGNSA. The V segment lost 8 bases and the J segment 2 bases; nucleotides outside the gene matches: 6. The CDR3 is 14 amino acids. CDR3 bases: TGTGCCAGCGCCTTTAGCGGGGGGCCCTACGAGCAGTACTTC. Its protein product is CASAFSGGPYEQYF. The full variable domain, completed using reference TRBV7-2 and TRBJ2-7, is GAGVSQSPSNKVTEKGKDVELRCDPISGHTALYWYRQSLGQGLEFLIYFQGNSAPDKSGLPSDRFSAERTGGSVSTLTIQRTQQEDSAVYLCASAFSGGPYEQYFGPGTRLTVT.

The genes are TRBV27 and TRBJ1-2; possible D gene TRBD1, 5 bases. Deletions cut 0 bases from V and 4 bases from J, with 15 bases between. CDR3 length: 16 amino acids. Germline loops: CDR1 MNHEY, CDR2 SMNVEV (reference sequence). Here the CDR3 reads CASSLSGGEVAYGYTF. CDR3 DNA sequence: TGTGCCAGCAGTTTATCGGGGGGGGAGGTCGCCTATGGCTACACCTTC.

The gene calls are TRBV28 and TRBJ1-1; D unresolved. Per germline, CDR1 MDHEN and CDR2 SYDVKM. The CDR3 is 15 amino acids. The DNA for the CDR3 is TGTGGCACTACTTTAGACCCTAATTTAAACACTGAAGCTTTCTTT. The encoded protein is CGTTLDPNLNTEAFF.

The J gene is TRBJ1-6, the V gene TRBV7-2; D not resolved. CDR1 is SGHTA and CDR2 is FQGNSA in the germline V gene. Trimming cost V 5 bases and J 7 bases, with 15 bases left between them. The CDR3 extends over 15 amino acids. The DNA for the CDR3 is TGTGCCAGCAGCCCCCCGGGGAGCGGGAATTCACCCCTCCACTTT. This translates into CASSPPGSGNSPLHF.

The chain is built from TRBV19 and TRBJ1-2; TRBD1 aligns across 8 bases. V shed 6 bases, J shed 7 bases, and the junction held 7 bases outside the gene matches. This CDR3 is built from 13 residues. Germline V gene sequence: CDR1 LNHDA, CDR2 SQIVND (reference sequence). DNA for the CDR3: TGTGCCAGTAGCCCGACAGGGGTCCGTGGCTACACCTTC. It is translated as CASSPTGVRGYTF.

Here the CDR3 reads CASSRPYGATTYEQYF. CDR3 coding DNA: TGTGCCAGCAGCAGACCTTATGGGGCCACCACCTACGAGCAGTACTTC. V gene TRBV21-1 combines with J gene TRBJ2-7; no DNA check was done on the table's D call, TRBD1. TRBV21-1 is recorded as a pseudogene. This CDR3 spans 16 amino acids.

The rearrangement joins TRBV18 to TRBJ1-1; 7 nucleotides match TRBD1. The CDR3 length is 16 residues. The germline CDR1 and CDR2 sequences are KGHSH and LQKENI. V was clipped by 2 bases and J by 2 bases; unmatched bases: 8. CDR3 bases: TGTGCCAGCTCACCATCAAAGACAGGGCGAAACACTGAAGCTTTCTTT. Its protein product is CASSPSKTGRNTEAFF.

The rearrangement uses TRBV6-5 and TRBJ2-5; 10 nucleotides match TRBD2. The trim removed 4 bases at V and 4 bases at J, leaving 9 bases unmatched. The CDR3 totals 16 residues. Looked up from germline, CDR1 is MNHEY and CDR2 is SVGAGI. The CDR3 region has the DNA TGTGCCAGCAGTTCAGGGGTTACTAGCGGGGCAGAGACCCAGTACTTC. This codes for CASSSGVTSGAETQYF.

V and J are TRBV10-3 and TRBJ2-2; TRBD1 agrees at 9 bases. CDR1 is ENHRY, CDR2 SYGVKD, per germline. V dropped 11 bases and J dropped 8; count of bases not matched to a gene: 6. CDR3 length: 12 amino acids. CDR3 nucleotide sequence: TGTGCCTCCCGGACAGGGGTTGGGGAGCTGTTTTTT. Protein product: CASRTGVGELFF.

This sequence joins TRBV6-2 or TRBV6-3 and TRBJ2-7; the match to TRBD1 covers 9 bases. CDR3 length: 15 residues. The V gene's germline CDR1 is MNHEY and CDR2 SVGEGT. Germline trimming cut 5 bases from V and 1 base from J; bases unmatched to any gene: 6. The CDR3 sequence is CASSDYGTGSYEQYF. The CDR3 bases are TGTGCCAGCAGTGACTACGGGACAGGGTCCTACGAGCAGTACTTC.

This clone was seen a few times. V is TRBV12-5 and J is TRBJ1-6; 9 bases match TRBD1. The germline V gene encodes CDR1 LGHNT and CDR2 FRNRAP. V gave up 4 bases and J gave up 10 bases; unmatched junction bases: 8. The CDR3 extends over 15 amino acids. The CDR3 DNA reads as TGTGCTAGTGGTTGGCGGGACAGGGCTGGCTCACCCCTCCACTTT. Translation gives CASGWRDRAGSPLHF.